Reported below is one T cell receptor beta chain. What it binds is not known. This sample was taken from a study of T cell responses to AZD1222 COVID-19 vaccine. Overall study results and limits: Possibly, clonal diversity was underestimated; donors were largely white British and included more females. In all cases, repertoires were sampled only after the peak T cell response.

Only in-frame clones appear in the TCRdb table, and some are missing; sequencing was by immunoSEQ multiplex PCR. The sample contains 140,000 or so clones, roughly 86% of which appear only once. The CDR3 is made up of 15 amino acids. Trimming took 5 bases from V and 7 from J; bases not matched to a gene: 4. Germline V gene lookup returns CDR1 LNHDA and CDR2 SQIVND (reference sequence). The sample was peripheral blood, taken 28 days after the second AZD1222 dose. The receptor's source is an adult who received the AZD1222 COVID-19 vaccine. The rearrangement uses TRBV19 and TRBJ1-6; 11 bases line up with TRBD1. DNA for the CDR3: TGTGCCAGTAGTCCCGGGACAGGGGGAAATTCACCCCTCCACTTT. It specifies CASSPGTGGNSPLHF.